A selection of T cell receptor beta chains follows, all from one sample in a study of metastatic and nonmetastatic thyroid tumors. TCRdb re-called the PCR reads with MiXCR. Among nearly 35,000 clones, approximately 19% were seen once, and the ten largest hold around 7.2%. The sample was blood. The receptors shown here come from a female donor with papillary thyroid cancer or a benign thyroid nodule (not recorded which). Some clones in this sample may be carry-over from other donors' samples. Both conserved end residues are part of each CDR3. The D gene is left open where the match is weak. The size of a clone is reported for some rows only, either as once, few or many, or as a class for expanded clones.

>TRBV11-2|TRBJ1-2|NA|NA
CASSLEAGTGNCYAF
TGTGCCAGCAGCTTAGAGGCCGGGACGGGGAATTGCTACGCCTTC
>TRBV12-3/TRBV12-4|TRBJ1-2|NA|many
CASSLRSGYTF
TGTGCCAGCAGTTTACGTAGCGGCTACACCTTC
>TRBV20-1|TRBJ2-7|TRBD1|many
CSAPAPGGYEQYF
TGCAGTGCTCCTGCACCAGGGGGCTACGAGCAGTACTTC
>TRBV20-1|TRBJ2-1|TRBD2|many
CSARVGAGDSYNEQFF
TGCAGTGCTAGAGTTGGAGCGGGAGACTCCTACAATGAGCAGTTCTTC
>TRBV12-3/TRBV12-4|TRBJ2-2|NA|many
CASRSWQGGTGELFF
TGTGCCAGCCGATCTTGGCAGGGTGGTACCGGGGAGCTGTTTTTT
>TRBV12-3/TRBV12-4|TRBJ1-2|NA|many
CASRSSGAIYGYTF
TGTGCCAGCAGATCTTCAGGGGCGATTTATGGCTACACCTTC
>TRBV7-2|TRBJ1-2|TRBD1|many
CASSEGDRGQDGYTF
TGTGCCAGCAGCGAGGGGGACAGGGGGCAGGATGGCTACACCTTC
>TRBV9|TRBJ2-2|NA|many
CASSVEGGNTGELFF
TGTGCCAGCAGCGTAGAGGGGGGAAACACCGGGGAGCTGTTTTTT
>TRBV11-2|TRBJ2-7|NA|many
CASSSRYEQYF
TGTGCCAGCAGCTCAAGATACGAGCAGTACTTC
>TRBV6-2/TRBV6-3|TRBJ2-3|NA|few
CASSSHPSGVQTDTQYF
TGTGCCAGCAGTTCCCACCCCTCAGGGGTACAAACAGATACGCAGTATTTT
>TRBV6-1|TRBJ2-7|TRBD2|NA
CASYPSGGGYEQYF
TGTGCCAGCTACCCCAGCGGGGGAGGCTATGAGCAGTACTTC
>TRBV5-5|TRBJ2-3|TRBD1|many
CASSLAGQHTDTQYF
TGTGCCAGCAGCTTGGCGGGACAGCACACAGATACGCAGTATTTT
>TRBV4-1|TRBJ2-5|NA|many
CASSQDQNQETQYF
TGCGCCAGCAGCCAAGACCAAAACCAAGAGACCCAGTACTTC
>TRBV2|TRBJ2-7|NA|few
CASSEGWQNYEQYF
TGTGCCAGCAGTGAAGGGTGGCAGAACTACGAGCAGTACTTC
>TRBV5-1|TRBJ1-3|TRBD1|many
CASSRDPQGSNTIYF
TGCGCCAGCAGCCGAGACCCACAGGGGTCAAACACCATATATTTT
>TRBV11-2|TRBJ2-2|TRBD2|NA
CASRQRSGSFGGELFF
TGTGCCAGCAGGCAAAGGAGCGGGAGTTTCGGCGGGGAGCTGTTTTTT
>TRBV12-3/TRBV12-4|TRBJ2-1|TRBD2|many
CASVLAGVNEQFF
TGTGCCAGCGTTCTAGCGGGAGTAAATGAGCAGTTCTTC
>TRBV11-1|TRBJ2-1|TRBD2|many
CASSGLAGVERSYEQFF
TGTGCCAGCTCCGGACTAGCGGGAGTGGAGCGGAGTTACGAGCAGTTCTTC
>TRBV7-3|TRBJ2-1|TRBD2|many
CASSFSYLAGGPSNNEQFF
TGTGCCAGCAGCTTCAGTTACCTAGCGGGAGGGCCCTCGAACAATGAGCAGTTCTTC
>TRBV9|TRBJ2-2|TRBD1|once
CASSVDDRGSKNTGELFF
TGTGCCAGCAGCGTAGACGACAGGGGTTCTAAGAACACCGGGGAGCTGTTTTTT
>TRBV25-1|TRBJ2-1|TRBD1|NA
CASSLEQGARANEQFF
TGTGCCAGCAGCTTGGAACAGGGGGCTCGGGCCAATGAGCAGTTCTTC
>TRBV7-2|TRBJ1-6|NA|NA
CASSLAGCNPPLHF
TGTGCCAGCAGCTTAGCAGGGTGTAATCCACCCCTCCACTTT
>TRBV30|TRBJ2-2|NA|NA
CAWSEQPTGELFF
TGTGCCTGGAGTGAACAGCCCACCGGGGAGCTGTTTTTT
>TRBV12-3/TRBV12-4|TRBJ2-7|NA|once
CASRKDGSYEQYF
TGTGCCAGCAGAAAGGACGGGTCCTACGAGCAGTACTTC
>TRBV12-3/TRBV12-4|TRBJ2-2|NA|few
CASRRKTGSGGLFF
TGTGCCAGCAGAAGGAAGACAGGGTCCGGGGGGCTGTTTTTT
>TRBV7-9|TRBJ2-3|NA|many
CATVNAGGDTDTQYF
TGTGCCACCGTTAATGCGGGTGGGGACACAGATACGCAGTATTTT
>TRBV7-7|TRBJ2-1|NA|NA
CASSLDEGSKDEQFF
TGTGCTAGCAGCTTAGACGAAGGGTCTAAGGATGAGCAGTTCTTC
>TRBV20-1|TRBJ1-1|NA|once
CSAARAAEAFF
TGCAGTGCTGCCCGGGCCGCTGAAGCTTTCTTT
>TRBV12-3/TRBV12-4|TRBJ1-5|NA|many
CASSHAPERPQHF
TGTGCCAGCAGTCACGCCCCTGAACGGCCCCAGCATTTT
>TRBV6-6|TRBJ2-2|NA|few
CASSYPVKGLGELFF
TGTGCCAGCAGTTACCCGGTAAAAGGGCTGGGGGAGCTGTTTTTT
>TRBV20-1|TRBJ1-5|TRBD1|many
CSASRGRDQLQHF
TGCAGTGCTAGTAGGGGGCGGGATCAGCTCCAGCATTTT
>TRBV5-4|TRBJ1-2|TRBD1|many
CASSFDRGRDYGYTF
TGTGCCAGCAGCTTTGACAGGGGGCGCGACTATGGCTACACCTTC
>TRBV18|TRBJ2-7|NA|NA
CASSLNQDEQYF
TGTGCCAGCTCACTAAACCAGGACGAGCAGTACTTC
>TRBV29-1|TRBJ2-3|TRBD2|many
CSAGTSGGYTDTQYF
TGCAGCGCCGGGACTAGCGGGGGCTACACAGATACGCAGTATTTT
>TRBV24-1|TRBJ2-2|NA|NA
CATSALAVGGNTGELFF
TGTGCCACCAGTGCCCTGGCTGTCGGGGGTAACACCGGGGAGCTGTTTTTT
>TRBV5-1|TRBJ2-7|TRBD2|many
CASSLAPASGYEQYF
TGCGCCAGCAGCTTGGCCCCGGCTAGCGGCTACGAGCAGTACTTC